This passage covers 11 T cell receptor beta chains from one sample sequenced in a study of T cell responses to AZD1222 COVID-19 vaccine. Clones were read by immunoSEQ multiplex PCR, and TCRdb kept only the in-frame ones, dropping some. The data hold 130,000 or so clones, with roughly 90% observed a single time. The sample here was peripheral blood, taken on day 0 of AZD1222 vaccination. The receptor source for this set is an adult in good health.

This sequence joins TRBV19 and TRBJ1-5; 7 bases are shared with TRBD1. Germline-derived CDR1 and CDR2 are LNHDA and SQIVND (reference sequence). The CDR3 runs to 17 residues. The V and J ends lost 3 bases and 1 base, in that order; junction bases with no gene match: 9. CDR3 DNA sequence: TGTGCCAGTAGTATCGAGGGGGCTACGGACAGCAATCAGCCCCAGCATTTT. Amino acid sequence: CASSIEGATDSNQPQHF. The full variable domain, its missing parts supplied by reference TRBV19 and TRBJ1-5, is DGGITQSPKYLFRKEGQNVTLSCEQNLNHDAMYWYRQDPGQGLRLIYYSQIVNDFQKGDIAEGYSVSREKKESFPLTVTSAQKNPTAFYLCASSIEGATDSNQPQHFGDGTRLSIL.

The genes are TRBV7-9 and TRBJ2-1; 8 bases line up with TRBD1. V dropped 5 bases and J dropped 7; count of bases not matched to a gene: 10. Germline V lookup: CDR1 SEHNR, CDR2 FQNEAQ (reference sequence). There are 15 residues in the CDR3. Here the CDR3 DNA reads TGTGCCAGCAGCCTCAGGACAGGGCAATTAAATGAGCAGTTCTTC. Amino acid sequence: CASSLRTGQLNEQFF.

The V gene is TRBV18, the J gene TRBJ1-2; D might be TRBD1 (5 bases). The V gene lost 2 bases and the J gene lost 3 bases, with 7 bases spanning the gap. Germline V lookup: CDR1 KGHSH, CDR2 LQKENI. The CDR3 extends over 13 amino acids. CDR3 sequence: CASSPGADYGYTF. The CDR3 DNA follows: TGTGCCAGCTCACCAGGGGCCGACTATGGCTACACCTTC.

Written as DNA, the CDR3 is TGCAGCGTTGACGAGAATACCTATGGCTACACCTTC. Translating it yields CSVDENTYGYTF. J is TRBJ1-2 and V is TRBV29-1; D not resolved. Trimming shortened V by 3 bases and J by 4 bases, and 9 bases separated the two germline ends. Germline V lookup: CDR1 SQVTM, CDR2 ANQGSEA. This CDR3 is built from 12 residues.

This clone was seen only a few times. This sequence joins TRBV7-9 and TRBJ2-1; no definite D call. Germline CDR1 SEHNR, CDR2 FQNEAQ (reference sequence). V shed 5 bases and J shed 0 bases, with 11 bases lying between them. The CDR3 spans 15 residues. The CDR3 nucleotides are TGTGCCAGCAGCCCCACTGCTAACTCCTACAATGAGCAGTTCTTC. Translating it yields CASSPTANSYNEQFF.

The rearrangement uses TRBV28 and TRBJ1-5; TRBD1 agrees at 7 bases. Germline-derived CDR1 and CDR2 are MDHEN and SYDVKM. The CDR3 has 14 residues. The V gene end was trimmed by 6 bases and the J gene end by 5 bases; junction bases not matched to a gene: 7. CDR3 sequence: CASSKTGWDQPQHF. CDR3 nucleotide sequence: TGTGCCAGCAGCAAGACAGGGTGGGATCAGCCCCAGCATTTT.

The chain carries TRBV18 and TRBJ2-2, with TRBD1 as a possible D gene (5 bases). Trimming shortened V by 0 bases and J by 2 bases, and 10 bases separated the two germline ends. The CDR3 runs to 16 residues. Germline CDR1 reads KGHSH; CDR2 reads LQKENI. DNA of the CDR3: TGTGCCAGCTCACCACCGGGCGGACATAACACCGGGGAGCTGTTTTTT. Translation gives CASSPPGGHNTGELFF.

This rearrangement joins TRBV2 to TRBJ2-3, with a weak D call TRBD1 (5 bases). The length of the CDR3 is 15 residues. V was pared by 4 bases and J by 0 bases, with 11 bases between. CDR1 is SNHLY and CDR2 is FYNNEI in the germline V gene. The CDR3 coding sequence is TGTGCCAGCAGTGCGGACAAGTCTAGCACAGATACGCAGTATTTT. This sequence encodes CASSADKSSTDTQYF.

The gene calls are TRBV18 and TRBJ2-5, with TRBD1 as a possible D gene (6 bases). Germline CDR1 reads KGHSH; CDR2 reads LQKENI. Deletions cut 5 bases from V and 0 bases from J, with 16 bases between. This CDR3 is 16 amino acids long. DNA of the CDR3: TGTGCCAGCTCAAAAAACCGAGGACAGTACCAAGAGACCCAGTACTTC. Amino acid sequence: CASSKNRGQYQETQYF.

The V and J genes are TRBV5-8 and TRBJ1-1; a weak D match, TRBD1 (5 bases). The CDR3 length is 14 residues. Germline V lookup: CDR1 SGHTS, CDR2 YDEGEE. V was cut by 3 bases and J by 4 bases, with 13 bases left in between. As DNA, the CDR3 is TGTGCCAGCAGCTCCCTCAGGGAGGTCACTGAAGCTTTCTTT. Protein: CASSSLREVTEAFF.

This clone was observed once. The V and J genes are TRBV9 and TRBJ1-1; D is unclear. The CDR3 consists of 15 residues. Trimming removed 0 bases from V and 3 bases from J, with 12 bases in between. CDR1 SGDLS and CDR2 YYNGEE come from the germline V gene. CDR3 DNA: TGTGCCAGCAGCGTAGGAGGCGGGATAGACACTGAAGCTTTCTTT. Translating gives CASSVGGGIDTEAFF.